Detailed here is one TCR beta chain. The antigen remains undetermined. The data are from a study of T-cell reconstitution after alpha-beta-depleted transplantation in children. General study results and limits: Alpha-beta T cells about two months after transplant reportedly derived from several hundred expanded graft clones. The main origin of T-cell counts and diversity one year after transplant was newly produced T cells. Some patients showed high day-60 TCRbeta diversity, which derived from surviving recipient T cells and thymic progenitors.

Preparation of the TCRbeta library used unique molecular identifiers. TCRdb passed the PCR reads through MiXCR, listing each CDR3 protein once. The sample lists some 450,000 distinct CDR3 sequences, roughly two fifths occurring once. The CDR3 has 17 amino acids. After removal of 4 bases from V and 7 bases from J, the junction contained 15 bases not matched to a gene. Germline values: CDR1 SGHTA, CDR2 FQGNSA. This clonotype was sampled from a girl aged 2-10 years with aplastic anemia, due to receive a stem cell transplant. The V call is TRBV7-2, the J call TRBJ1-3; 8 bases agree with TRBD1. Material: PBMCs, obtained before TCRalphabeta/CD19-depleted stem cell transplant. CDR3 in amino acids: CASSSQRMDRVMNTIYF. The CDR3 nucleotides read TGTGCCAGCAGCTCCCAGAGGATGGACAGGGTTATGAACACCATATATTTT. The full variable domain, completed using reference TRBV7-2 and TRBJ1-3, is GAGVSQSPSNKVTEKGKDVELRCDPISGHTALYWYRQSLGQGLEFLIYFQGNSAPDKSGLPSDRFSAERTGGSVSTLTIQRTQQEDSAVYLCASSSQRMDRVMNTIYFGEGSWLTVV.